The 14 T cell receptor beta chains presented below share a single source sample, sequenced in a study of cytomegalovirus exposure and HLA in healthy donors. PCR involved 60 Vbeta and 13 Jbeta primers. Using immunoSEQ multiplex PCR, the repertoire was profiled, and TCRdb retains in-frame clones only, with some absent. Of 150,000 to 200,000 clones listed, about 80% are singletons. Sequencing was carried out using PBMCs. These receptors originate from a man aged 18-30 years in good health and CMV-seropositive.

The chain employs TRBV6-5 and TRBJ1-2, with TRBD1 matching over 10 bases. This CDR3 contains 14 residues. The germline V gene has CDR1 MNHEY and CDR2 SVGAGI. With V trimmed by 5 bases and J by 4 bases, 4 bases remained unmatched. CDR3: CASSLGTGAYGYTF. CDR3 nucleotides: TGTGCCAGCAGTCTGGGGACAGGGGCCTATGGCTACACCTTC.

The chain recombines TRBV19 with TRBJ1-1; 7 bases map to TRBD1. This CDR3 comprises 15 residues. In germline, CDR1 is LNHDA, CDR2 SQIVND (reference sequence). V shed 5 bases and J 0 bases; nucleotides not matched to a gene: 6. CDR3: CASSPTGAMNTEAFF. CDR3 in DNA: TGTGCCAGTAGTCCTACAGGGGCAATGAACACTGAAGCTTTCTTT. Variable domain in full (rest from reference TRBV19 and TRBJ1-1): DGGITQSPKYLFRKEGQNVTLSCEQNLNHDAMYWYRQDPGQGLRLIYYSQIVNDFQKGDIAEGYSVSREKKESFPLTVTSAQKNPTAFYLCASSPTGAMNTEAFFGQGTRLTVV.

The chain couples TRBV6-5 to TRBJ1-2, with 8 bases aligning to TRBD1. This CDR3 region has 15 residues. J was trimmed by 8 bases and V by 6 bases; bases with no gene match: 14. Germline V gene sequence: CDR1 MNHEY, CDR2 SVGAGI. CDR3 sequence: CASRNVEPGGRGYTF. The DNA of the CDR3 is TGTGCCAGCAGAAACGTTGAACCAGGGGGCCGGGGCTACACCTTC.

This chain connects TRBV28 to TRBJ2-7; D is uncertain. This CDR3 comprises 15 residues. Trimming pared 5 bases from V and 2 bases from J, leaving 16 bases between. Germline CDR1 MDHEN, CDR2 SYDVKM. The chain's CDR3 is CASSGPSANPYEQYF. In DNA, the CDR3 is TGTGCCAGCAGTGGCCCCAGCGCCAACCCCTACGAGCAGTACTTC. Based on the CDR3 plus reference TRBV28 and TRBJ2-7, the full variable domain is DVKVTQSSRYLVKRTGEKVFLECVQDMDHENMFWYRQDPGLGLRLIYFSYDVKMKEKGDIPEGYSVSREKKERFSLILESASTNQTSMYLCASSGPSANPYEQYFGPGTRLTVT.

The rearrangement joins TRBV6-5 to TRBJ1-1, with 10 bases identical to TRBD1. CDR1 and CDR2 from the germline V gene are MNHEY and SVGAGI. The CDR3 loop spans 15 amino acids. Trimming removed 5 bases from V and 0 bases from J; junction bases left unmatched: 3. This CDR3 reads CASSPGTGVNTEAFF. The CDR3 nucleotides are TGTGCCAGCAGTCCCGGGACAGGGGTGAACACTGAAGCTTTCTTT.

This clone has ten or more counts. V gene TRBV6-4 combines with J gene TRBJ2-3, with 7 bases identical to TRBD2. This CDR3 is built from 15 residues. CDR1 and CDR2 (germline): MRHNA, SNTAGT. Germline trimming cut 3 bases from V and 4 bases from J; bases unmatched to any gene: 7. CDR3 protein: CASSEGGSGADTQYF. CDR3 in DNA: TGTGCCAGCAGTGAAGGCGGGAGTGGTGCAGATACGCAGTATTTT.

The CDR3 here is CASSSDSANTGELFF. CDR3 nucleotide sequence: TGTGCCAGCAGCTCGGACTCAGCGAACACCGGGGAGCTGTTTTTT. The chain has TRBV7-2 and TRBJ2-2; D possibly corresponds to TRBD2 (5 bases). The CDR3 loop spans 15 amino acids. V lost 4 bases to trimming and J lost 0 bases, with 9 bases between them. From germline, CDR1 is SGHTA and CDR2 FQGNSA.

This clone appeared once. The chain couples TRBV11-2 to TRBJ2-2, with TRBD1 matching over 9 bases. From germline, CDR1 is SGHAT and CDR2 FQNNGV. After removal of 6 bases from V and 8 bases from J, the junction contained 10 bases not matched to a gene. The CDR3 contains 15 residues. The CDR3 here is CASRQGTGKGGELFF. CDR3 bases: TGTGCCAGCAGGCAGGGGACAGGGAAGGGTGGGGAGCTGTTTTTT.

This chain connects TRBV7-9 to TRBJ2-5, with TRBD2 as a possible D gene (5 bases). The germline V gene has CDR1 SEHNR and CDR2 FQNEAQ (reference sequence). The ends were cut back, 4 bases at V and 5 bases at J, with 11 bases in the middle. The CDR3 is 13 residues long. The CDR3 bases are TGTGCCAGCAGCTCAGGCGGGCGGGAGACCCAGTACTTC. Its protein is CASSSGGRETQYF.

This clone was counted only a few times. This rearrangement joins TRBV11-2 to TRBJ2-3, with TRBD2 matching 7 bases. The CDR3 spans 17 residues. The germline V gene encodes CDR1 SGHAT and CDR2 FQNNGV. The trim removed 5 bases at V and 1 base at J, leaving 12 bases unmatched. CDR3 in amino acids: CASSRGRGFGGTDTQYF. CDR3 bases: TGTGCCAGCAGCCGAGGGCGGGGGTTTGGAGGCACAGATACGCAGTATTTT.

The gene calls are TRBV7-9 and TRBJ1-1; 8 bases match TRBD1. Germline values: CDR1 SEHNR, CDR2 FQNEAQ (reference sequence). This CDR3 has 12 amino acids. V was pared by 5 bases and J by 6 bases, with 2 bases of the junction left unmatched. As DNA, the CDR3 is TGTGCCAGCAGCCCGACAGGGGCTGAAGCTTTCTTT. Amino acid sequence: CASSPTGAEAFF.

The chain carries TRBV6-1 and TRBJ2-1; 7 nucleotides match TRBD1. CDR1 MNHNS and CDR2 SASEGT come from the germline V gene. Germline trimming cut 3 bases from V and 8 bases from J; bases unmatched to any gene: 4. The CDR3 length is 13 residues. CDR3 nucleotides: TGTGCCAGCAGTGACAGGGGGTACGATGAGCAGTTCTTC. Its translation: CASSDRGYDEQFF.

The genes are TRBV5-1 and TRBJ1-1; no clear D gene. Trimming removed 0 bases from V and 3 bases from J, with 6 bases in between. The CDR3 spans 13 residues. Germline CDR1 SGHRS, CDR2 YFSETQ. The DNA for the CDR3 is TGCGCCAGCAGCTTGGCAGGCTACACTGAAGCTTTCTTT. It encodes CASSLAGYTEAFF.

The gene calls are TRBV5-4 and TRBJ2-5; D may be TRBD2 (7 bases). V was pared by 2 bases and J by 2 bases, with 13 bases between. The CDR3 totals 15 residues. Germline-derived CDR1 and CDR2 are SGHNT and YYREEE (reference sequence). Written as DNA, the CDR3 is TGTGCCAGCAGCTTAGGAGGGGGGGTGCAAGAGACCCAGTACTTC. Protein sequence: CASSLGGGVQETQYF.